This T cell receptor beta chain was profiled in a study of blood T cell repertoires in COVID-19. Source study methods: Amplifying reference gene primers gave estimates of nucleated cell counts. Sequencing was performed with immunoSEQ multiplex PCR; in TCRdb, only in-frame clones are kept and a portion is missing. V, J and clone size were drawn from that table, and D and trimming were deduced from the DNA. Found here are roughly 260,000 clones, roughly 87% of them singletons; the top ten hold nearly 6.5%. The CDR3 is 13 amino acids. V lost 4 bases to trimming and J lost 8 bases; unmatched junction nucleotides: 6. CDR1 and CDR2 from the germline V gene are LGHDT and YNNKEL (reference sequence).

The chain joins TRBV3-1 (or the pseudogene TRBV3-2) to TRBJ1-2; 8 bases align to TRBD1. The TCR sequence derives from a woman aged 25 to 39 with acute COVID-19. The specimen was PBMCs or T cells enriched from blood (not recorded which). The CDR3 bases are TGTGCCAGCAGCCTACGGACAGGGAACGGCTACACCTTC. Amino acids: CASSLRTGNGYTF.